A single sample is the source of the 29 T cell receptor beta chains below, sequenced in a study of blood T cell repertoires in COVID-19. Libraries were prepared by immunoSEQ multiplex PCR; TCRdb keeps only in-frame clonotypes and omits some of them. In the table there are 300,000 or so clones, roughly 85% of which are singletons. The sample consisted of PBMCs or T cells enriched from blood (not recorded which). The receptors stem from a woman in her thirties or forties with acute COVID-19.

The rearrangement links TRBV7-2 to TRBJ1-5; D is perhaps TRBD1 (5 bases). Trimming removed 7 bases from V and 5 bases from J, with 12 bases in between. The CDR3 covers 13 residues. Germline assignment: CDR1 SGHTA and CDR2 FQGNSA. DNA for the CDR3: TGTGCCAGCACGACCGACAGAGATCAGCCCCAGCATTTT. This sequence encodes CASTTDRDQPQHF. The complete variable domain, with remaining parts taken from reference TRBV7-2 and TRBJ1-5, reads GAGVSQSPSNKVTEKGKDVELRCDPISGHTALYWYRQSLGQGLEFLIYFQGNSAPDKSGLPSDRFSAERTGGSVSTLTIQRTQQEDSAVYLCASTTDRDQPQHFGDGTRLSIL.

The rearrangement uses TRBV27 and TRBJ2-3; TRBD1 is a possible D gene (8 bases). The V and J ends lost 2 bases and 8 bases respectively, with 23 bases between them. CDR3 length: 17 residues. Germline lookup yields CDR1 MNHEY and CDR2 SMNVEV (reference sequence). For the CDR3, the DNA is TGTGCCAGCAGTTTAGGGGGGGGGACAGGTGACTTTCGTACGCAGTATTTT. Amino acid sequence: CASSLGGGTGDFRTQYF.

The chain combines TRBV19 with TRBJ1-2; D is possibly TRBD1 (5 bases). The CDR3 spans 13 residues. Per the germline V gene, CDR1 is LNHDA and CDR2 is SQIVND (reference sequence). The ends were cut back, 4 bases at V and 8 bases at J, with 14 bases in the middle. The CDR3 region has the DNA TGTGCCAGTAGTAACGGGGGTCTATACGGCTACACCTTC. Its protein product is CASSNGGLYGYTF.

The chain combines TRBV6-5 with TRBJ2-2; D gene ambiguous. This CDR3 is built from 15 residues. Trimming took 2 bases from V and 2 from J, leaving 9 bases between them. The germline gives CDR1 MNHEY, CDR2 SVGAGI. In DNA, the CDR3 is TGTGCCAGCAGTTACCTGGTAGCTAACACCGGGGAGCTGTTTTTT. It specifies CASSYLVANTGELFF.

The chain links TRBV15 to TRBJ2-2; D possibly corresponds to TRBD1 (5 bases). CDR1 and CDR2 from the germline V gene are LNHNV and YYDKDF (reference sequence). V was clipped by 0 bases and J by 2 bases, with 16 bases between them. The CDR3 extends over 18 amino acids. CDR3 loop: CATSRESAKGFNTGELFF. The CDR3 DNA reads TGTGCCACCAGCAGAGAATCGGCGAAGGGGTTCAACACCGGGGAGCTGTTTTTT.

The chain couples TRBV10-3 to TRBJ1-1; a weak D match, TRBD1 (5 bases). Germline V lookup: CDR1 ENHRY, CDR2 SYGVKD. Trimming cost V 4 bases and J 3 bases, with 18 bases left between them. The CDR3 extends over 16 amino acids. This CDR3 reads CAISAQDQGSYTEAFF. The CDR3 nucleotides read TGTGCCATCAGTGCCCAGGATCAGGGCTCCTACACTGAAGCTTTCTTT.

This chain joins TRBV30 and TRBJ1-5, with 11 nucleotides matching TRBD1. CDR3 size: 12 residues. CDR1 and CDR2 (germline): GTSNPN, SVGIG (reference sequence). V shed 8 bases and J 6 bases; nucleotides not matched to a gene: 3. This CDR3 reads CARGQGAQPQHF. CDR3 bases: TGTGCCCGCGGACAGGGGGCTCAGCCCCAGCATTTT.

This clone was counted between two and nine times. This sequence joins TRBV10-3 and TRBJ1-1; 12 bases are a match to TRBD1. This CDR3 contains 17 residues. Germline CDR1 and CDR2: ENHRY and SYGVKD. V gave up 2 bases and J gave up 1 base; unmatched junction bases: 5. The CDR3 DNA reads as TGTGCCATCAGTGAGCGGGGACAGGGGGCCGCGAACACTGAAGCTTTCTTT. This codes for CAISERGQGAANTEAFF.

A single count supports this clone. Other DNA sequences in this specimen translate into the identical CDR3. This chain uses TRBV6-5 with TRBJ1-1; D gene uncertain. Germline loops: CDR1 MNHEY, CDR2 SVGAGI. There are 14 residues in the CDR3. The germline V and J ends were trimmed by 6 bases and 0 bases, with 11 bases remaining between them. The CDR3 region is CASSYRGLNTEAFF. Here the CDR3 DNA reads TGTGCCAGCAGCTACCGAGGCCTGAACACTGAAGCTTTCTTT.

The chain combines TRBV28 with TRBJ2-7; possibly TRBD1 for D (6 bases). The germline gives CDR1 MDHEN, CDR2 SYDVKM. This CDR3 has 13 residues. Trimming left V 10 bases short and J 6 bases short, with 19 bases between. CDR3 amino acids: CATSKGTPLEQYF. Written as DNA, the CDR3 is TGTGCCACCTCCAAGGGGACACCCCTCGAGCAGTACTTC.

As to this clone: Its ends do not fully match the called genes, so a read error is possible. The chain is built from TRBV7-7 and TRBJ2-1; 14 bases fit TRBD2. The germline V gene encodes CDR1 SSHAT and CDR2 FNYEAQ (reference sequence). The CDR3 is 15 residues long. CDR3 DNA sequence: TGTGCTAGCAGCCCGGGACTAGCGGGAGTAGATGAGCAGTTCTTC. This sequence encodes CASSPGLAGVDEQFF.

The chain combines TRBV4-3 with TRBJ1-4; maybe TRBD1 (5 bases). V shed 0 bases and J shed 5 bases, with 10 bases lying between them. The CDR3 loop spans 15 amino acids. The germline CDR1 and CDR2 sequences are LGHNA and YSLEER. The CDR3 here is CASSQERRQNEKLFF. The CDR3 DNA reads as TGCGCCAGCAGCCAAGAACGTCGACAGAATGAAAAACTGTTTTTT.

This clone was picked up a small number of times. The genes are TRBV5-1 and TRBJ1-1, with 7 nucleotides matching TRBD1. Unmatched junction bases numbered 14, after V lost 4 bases and J lost 5 bases. Germline values: CDR1 SGHRS, CDR2 YFSETQ. The CDR3 is 16 residues long. The CDR3 nucleotides read TGCGCCAGCAGCCCCACAGGGGTAGCGGTGGTAACTGAAGCTTTCTTT. It codes for CASSPTGVAVVTEAFF. The variable domain in full, with the rest retrieved from reference TRBV5-1 and TRBJ1-1, is KAGVTQTPRYLIKTRGQQVTLSCSPISGHRSVSWYQQTPGQGLQFLFEYFSETQRNKGNFPGRFSGRQFSNSRSEMNVSTLELGDSALYLCASSPTGVAVVTEAFFGQGTRLTVV.

The CDR3 region is CASSQGLGRQGQTWGANVLTF. The CDR3 DNA is TGTGCCAGCAGCCAAGGGCTCGGGCGGCAGGGTCAAACCTGGGGGGCCAACGTCCTGACTTTC. The chain links TRBV4-2 to TRBJ2-6, with a tentative D call TRBD1 (5 bases). Germline V gene sequence: CDR1 LGHNA, CDR2 YNFKEQ. The length of the CDR3 is 21 residues. V was clipped by 1 base and J by 4 bases, with 26 bases between them.

The chain links TRBV4-3 to TRBJ1-4; D uncertain. V lost 1 base and J lost 8, with 17 bases in between. Per germline, CDR1 LGHNA and CDR2 YSLEER. The CDR3 totals 16 residues. The CDR3 DNA follows: TGCGCCAGCAGCCAAGGGCTCGGGGTCCTGAACGAAAAACTGTTTTTT. Its protein is CASSQGLGVLNEKLFF.

The chain carries TRBV18 and TRBJ2-7; 8 nucleotides agree with TRBD2. Germline CDR1 is KGHSH and CDR2 is LQKENI. The CDR3 contains 16 residues. Losses at the gene ends were 2 bases for V and 0 bases for J; bases not matched to a gene: 6. The CDR3 sequence: CASSPTTGGNSYEQYF. The CDR3 coding sequence is TGTGCCAGCTCACCAACGACGGGGGGGAACTCCTACGAGCAGTACTTC.

This chain uses TRBV3-1 (or the pseudogene TRBV3-2) with TRBJ2-2; the match to TRBD2 covers 7 bases. Germline CDR1 is LGHDT and CDR2 is YNNKEL (reference sequence). CDR3 length: 15 amino acids. The V and J ends lost 3 bases and 8 bases, in that order; junction bases with no gene match: 9. CDR3 nucleotide sequence: TGTGCCAGCAGCCAGCGGGGGTCCCGGGTTGGGGAGCTGTTTTTT. As protein: CASSQRGSRVGELFF.

CDR3 loop: CASRRLGGGNQPQHF. As DNA, the CDR3 is TGTGCCAGCAGACGACTGGGGGGGGGCAATCAGCCCCAGCATTTT. The chain uses TRBV28 and TRBJ1-5, with D perhaps TRBD1 (5 bases). This CDR3 comprises 15 residues. Trimming removed 6 bases at V and 2 bases at J, with 14 bases between. CDR1 and CDR2 from the germline V gene are MDHEN and SYDVKM.

In this sample, this clone turned up once. The CDR3 reads CASSVTGTGNRYEQYF. The CDR3 nucleotides read TGTGCCAGCAGCGTCACCGGGACAGGGAACCGCTACGAGCAGTACTTC. The chain uses TRBV9 and TRBJ2-7, with 9 bases that match TRBD1. CDR1 is SGDLS, CDR2 YYNGEE, per germline. This CDR3 has 16 amino acids. The ends lost 2 bases at V and 3 bases at J; junction bases unmatched: 9.

This chain connects TRBV25-1 to TRBJ2-7; D is ambiguous. CDR1 is MGHDK, CDR2 SYGVNS, per germline. The CDR3 is made up of 13 amino acids. Trimming removed 6 bases at V and 1 base at J, with 10 bases between. The DNA for the CDR3 is TGTGCCAGCAGGCACACCGATTCCTACGAGCAGTACTTC. It specifies CASRHTDSYEQYF.

V usage is TRBV15 and J usage is TRBJ1-2; the D gene is possibly TRBD1 (6 bases). Germline V gene lookup returns CDR1 LNHNV and CDR2 YYDKDF (reference sequence). CDR3 length equals 16 residues. Deletions cut 4 bases from V and 5 bases from J, with 20 bases between. The DNA of the CDR3 is TGTGCCACCAGCACCGGGACATCCTCACCCTTATATGGCTACACCTTC. Translating gives CATSTGTSSPLYGYTF.

V gene TRBV9 combines with J gene TRBJ1-2, with D hard to call. The germline V and J ends were trimmed by 2 bases and 8 bases, with 13 bases remaining between them. CDR3 size: 13 residues. Germline CDR1 is SGDLS and CDR2 is YYNGEE. Here the CDR3 reads CASSVGPRGGYTF. The CDR3 DNA is TGTGCCAGCAGCGTTGGCCCAAGAGGGGGCTACACCTTC.

This chain connects TRBV6-2 or TRBV6-3 to TRBJ2-7; D unclear. V lost 4 bases and J lost 3, with 4 bases in between. The CDR3 covers 11 residues. Germline V gives CDR1 MNHEY, CDR2 SVGEGT. The CDR3 loop reads CASSSIYEQYF. The DNA for the CDR3 is TGTGCCAGCAGTTCCATCTACGAGCAGTACTTC.

The chain couples TRBV28 to TRBJ1-5; D uncertain. CDR1 MDHEN and CDR2 SYDVKM come from the germline V gene. V dropped 3 bases and J dropped 2 bases, with 5 bases sitting between them. This CDR3 contains 13 residues. In nucleotides, the CDR3 is TGTGCCAGCAGTTTTTGGCGCAATCAGCCCCAGCATTTT. Its translation: CASSFWRNQPQHF.

The rearrangement uses TRBV2 and TRBJ1-5; 8 bases line up with TRBD1. Germline CDR1 is SNHLY and CDR2 is FYNNEI. This CDR3 is 14 amino acids long. J was trimmed by 3 bases and V by 8 bases; bases with no gene match: 6. This CDR3 reads CASQETGANQPQHF. CDR3 nucleotides: TGTGCCAGCCAGGAGACAGGGGCCAATCAGCCCCAGCATTTT. The entire variable domain, with the rest obtained from reference TRBV2 and TRBJ1-5, is as follows: EPEVTQTPSHQVTQMGQEVILRCVPISNHLYFYWYRQILGQKVEFLVSFYNNEISEKSEIFDDQFSVERPDGSNFTLKIRSTKLEDSAMYFCASQETGANQPQHFGDGTRLSIL.

V is TRBV4-2 and J is TRBJ1-2; the D gene is possibly TRBD1 (6 bases). Germline V gives CDR1 LGHNA, CDR2 YNFKEQ. V lost 0 bases to trimming and J lost 4 bases, with 12 bases between them. This CDR3 has 15 amino acids. The CDR3 nucleotides are TGTGCCAGCAGCCAAGATCCGGGACAACCCTATGGCTACACCTTC. Translation gives CASSQDPGQPYGYTF.

The chain carries TRBV21-1 and TRBJ2-1; TRBD1 is the table's D call and was not checked against the DNA. TRBV21-1 counts as a pseudogene. This CDR3 contains 9 residues. CDR3: CASLRGQFF. CDR3 in DNA: TGTGCCAGCCTCAGGGGGCAGTTCTTC.

CDR3 sequence: CASSPTSSTRGNEKLFF. The CDR3 DNA is TGTGCCAGCAGCCCGACGTCCAGCACCAGGGGTAATGAAAAACTGTTTTTT. The rearrangement joins TRBV7-6 to TRBJ1-4; perhaps TRBD1 as D (6 bases). The CDR3 runs 17 residues. Trimming pared 5 bases from V and 4 bases from J, leaving 20 bases between. The germline V gene encodes CDR1 SGHVS and CDR2 FNYEAQ. Together with reference TRBV7-6 and TRBJ1-4, the CDR3 gives the full variable domain: GAGVSQSPRYKVTKRGQDVALRCDPISGHVSLYWYRQALGQGPEFLTYFNYEAQQDKSGLPNDRFSAERPEGSISTLTIQRTEQRDSAMYRCASSPTSSTRGNEKLFFGSGTQLSVL.

The chain has TRBV29-1 and TRBJ2-7, with 8 bases aligning to TRBD2. The CDR3 length is 12 residues. Losses at the gene ends were 6 bases for V and 5 bases for J; bases not matched to a gene: 6. The germline V gene has CDR1 SQVTM and CDR2 ANQGSEA. The CDR3 region is CSVGVAGNEQYF. CDR3 nucleotides: TGCAGCGTGGGCGTAGCGGGAAACGAGCAGTACTTC.